The rows below give T cell receptor beta chains drawn from one sample of a study of blood T cell repertoires in COVID-19. Assay used: immunoSEQ multiplex PCR; TCRdb lists only in-frame clones, some missing. This sample has around 250,000 clones, with approximately 85% found just once. The sample consisted of PBMCs or T cells enriched from blood (not recorded which). Receptor source: a woman in her 50s with acute COVID-19. The CDR3 runs from the conserved cysteine through the conserved F or W. A D gene is named only where the DNA matches it firmly. Clone size is shown for a subset of rows, as once, few, many or a class of expanded clone.

D gene,clone size,J gene,V gene,CDR3 protein,CDR3 DNA
TRBD1,NA,TRBJ2-7,TRBV6-5,CASSYSGTGANEQYF,TGTGCCAGCAGTTACTCCGGGACAGGGGCCAACGAGCAGTACTTC
NA,NA,TRBJ1-1,TRBV5-8,CASSLITRNEAFF,TGTGCCAGCAGCTTGATTACTAGAAATGAAGCTTTCTTT
TRBD1,NA,TRBJ1-4,TRBV27,CASSLDRGKLFF,TGTGCCAGCAGTTTAGACAGGGGGAAACTGTTTTTT
NA,NA,TRBJ1-1,TRBV5-6,CASSLVSVNTEAFF,TGTGCCAGCAGCTTGGTGTCCGTGAACACTGAAGCTTTCTTT
NA,NA,TRBJ1-2,TRBV27,CASSLNQGFYGYTF,TGTGCCAGCAGTTTAAACCAGGGGTTCTATGGCTACACCTTC
NA,NA,TRBJ1-1,TRBV28,CATQPNLGDNTEAFF,TGTGCCACCCAGCCAAATCTGGGCGATAACACTGAAGCTTTCTTT
TRBD2,NA,TRBJ2-2,TRBV7-3,CASSLRLAGGSNTGELFF,TGTGCCAGCAGCTTAAGACTAGCGGGGGGTTCGAACACCGGGGAGCTGTTTTTT
TRBD1,NA,TRBJ1-2,TRBV30,CAWSDRGSNYGYTF,TGTGCCTGGAGTGACAGGGGCTCTAACTATGGCTACACCTTC
TRBD1,NA,TRBJ2-7,TRBV18,CASSPPETGVEQYF,TGTGCCAGCTCACCACCTGAGACAGGGGTTGAGCAGTACTTC
NA,few,TRBJ1-1,TRBV11-3,CASNTLEGTNTEAFF,TGTGCCAGCAATACCTTGGAGGGTACCAACACTGAAGCTTTCTTT
TRBD1,NA,TRBJ1-2,TRBV6-1,CASSERGTVGIGYTF,TGTGCCAGCAGTGAAAGGGGGACAGTAGGGATCGGCTACACCTTC
TRBD1,NA,TRBJ1-2,TRBV5-4,CASSQQGLGGYTF,TGTGCCAGCAGCCAACAGGGGCTGGGTGGCTACACCTTC
TRBD1,once,TRBJ2-7,TRBV9,CASSVGGQGSYEQYF,TGTGCCAGCAGCGTGGGTGGACAGGGATCCTACGAGCAGTACTTC
TRBD1,NA,TRBJ1-4,TRBV30,CAWSGQGQNEKLFF,TGTGCCTGGAGTGGACAGGGGCAAAATGAAAAACTGTTTTTT
TRBD1,NA,TRBJ1-3,TRBV3-1/TRBV3-2,CASSTGTGAGNTIYF,TGTGCCAGCAGCACGGGGACAGGGGCCGGAAACACCATATATTTT
NA,NA,TRBJ1-2,TRBV30,CAWTGASYGYTF,TGTGCCTGGACAGGGGCTTCCTATGGCTACACCTTC
TRBD1,NA,TRBJ2-1,TRBV11-2,CASSPGTGGFHEQFF,TGTGCCAGCAGCCCCGGGACAGGGGGATTCCATGAGCAGTTCTTC
NA,NA,TRBJ1-1,TRBV29-1,CSVKEHMNTEAFF,TGCAGCGTTAAAGAGCACATGAACACTGAAGCTTTCTTT
NA,NA,TRBJ1-4,TRBV5-8,CASSSEGGARLNNEKLFF,TGTGCCAGCAGCTCCGAGGGGGGGGCCCGTCTGAATAATGAAAAACTGTTTTTT
NA,few,TRBJ1-5,TRBV19,CASSIPGGWQPQHF,TGTGCCAGTAGTATACCTGGGGGCTGGCAGCCCCAGCATTTT
NA,many,TRBJ2-1,TRBV7-6,CASSFVGGEQFF,TGTGCCAGCAGCTTTGTAGGCGGTGAGCAGTTCTTC
NA,once,TRBJ1-1,TRBV7-8,CASSQGLRNTEAFF,TGTGCCAGCAGCCAGGGGCTGAGGAACACTGAAGCTTTCTTT
NA,NA,TRBJ1-5,TRBV19,CASSRGFRSNQPQHF,TGTGCGAGCTCCCGGGGGTTTCGTAGCAATCAGCCCCAGCATTTT
NA,NA,TRBJ2-7,TRBV6-6,CASRELGDTYEQYF,TGTGCCAGCAGGGAACTCGGCGACACCTACGAGCAGTACTTC
NA,NA,TRBJ2-7,TRBV19,CASSIGRQYEQYF,TGTGCCAGTAGTATAGGTCGACAGTACGAGCAGTACTTC
NA,many,TRBJ1-5,TRBV20-1,CSAREGPIRHF,TGCAGTGCGCGAGAGGGCCCTATTCGGCATTTT
NA,NA,TRBJ2-5,TRBV4-3,CASSQLVAGIGKTQYF,TGCGCCAGCAGCCAATTGGTGGCGGGGATCGGGAAGACCCAGTACTTC
NA,NA,TRBJ1-4,TRBV4-3,CASSQAAGVREKLFF,TGCGCCAGCAGCCAAGCGGCAGGGGTACGGGAAAAACTGTTTTTT
TRBD1,NA,TRBJ1-2,TRBV6-5,CASSPRDRGYGYTF,TGTGCCAGCAGCCCCAGGGACAGGGGATATGGCTACACCTTC
TRBD1,NA,TRBJ2-7,TRBV5-4,CASSLEGGDYEQYF,TGTGCCAGCAGCTTGGAAGGGGGCGACTACGAGCAGTACTTC
NA,NA,TRBJ2-2,TRBV3-1/TRBV3-2,CASSQVAGELFF,TGTGCCAGCAGCCAAGTAGCCGGGGAGCTGTTTTTT
TRBD1,NA,TRBJ2-2,TRBV12-5,CASGSQTGGATGELFF,TGTGCTAGTGGTTCCCAGACAGGGGGCGCGACCGGGGAGCTGTTTTTT
NA,NA,TRBJ1-1,TRBV27,CASSYQGGTEAFF,TGTGCCAGCAGTTATCAGGGTGGCACTGAAGCTTTCTTT
NA,NA,TRBJ1-2,TRBV5-6,CASSLVGRENYGYTF,TGTGCCAGCAGCTTGGTAGGGAGAGAAAACTATGGCTACACCTTC
TRBD1,NA,TRBJ1-2,TRBV7-3,CASSQPGQGKNGYTF,TGTGCCAGCAGCCAGCCGGGACAGGGAAAAAATGGCTACACCTTC
TRBD1,NA,TRBJ1-1,TRBV19,CASSFPTGDTNTEAFF,TGTGCCAGTAGTTTCCCAACAGGGGACACGAACACTGAAGCTTTCTTT
NA,NA,TRBJ1-1,TRBV5-6,CASSRDMTNTEAFF,TGTGCCAGCAGCAGGGACATGACGAACACTGAAGCTTTCTTT
TRBD1,NA,TRBJ1-5,TRBV19,CASRKTGGQPQHF,TGTGCCAGTAGGAAGACAGGGGGCCAGCCCCAGCATTTT
NA,NA,TRBJ1-2,TRBV2,CASSPDRTLLYGYTF,TGTGCCAGCAGCCCCGACAGGACTCTTCTCTATGGCTACACCTTC
NA,NA,TRBJ1-1,TRBV7-9,CASSLWTENTEAFF,TGTGCCAGCAGCTTATGGACTGAGAACACTGAAGCTTTCTTT
TRBD2,NA,TRBJ2-5,TRBV5-1,CASWPVAGGLQETQYF,TGCGCCAGCTGGCCCGTGGCGGGGGGCCTCCAAGAGACCCAGTACTTC
TRBD2,NA,TRBJ2-1,TRBV19,CASSSGVSYNEQFF,TGTGCCAGTAGCAGCGGGGTCTCCTACAATGAGCAGTTCTTC